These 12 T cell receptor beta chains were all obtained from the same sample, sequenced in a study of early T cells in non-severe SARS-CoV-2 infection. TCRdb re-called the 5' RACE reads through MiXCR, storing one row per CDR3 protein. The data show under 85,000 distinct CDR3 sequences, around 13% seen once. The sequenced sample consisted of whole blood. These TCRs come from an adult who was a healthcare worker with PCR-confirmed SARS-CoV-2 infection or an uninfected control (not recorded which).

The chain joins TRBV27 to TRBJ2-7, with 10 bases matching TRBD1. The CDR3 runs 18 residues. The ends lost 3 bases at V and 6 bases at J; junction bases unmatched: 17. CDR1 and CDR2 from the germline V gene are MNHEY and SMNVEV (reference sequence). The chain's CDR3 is CASSFLAPAGTGAIEQYF. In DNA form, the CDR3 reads TGTGCCAGCAGTTTCCTCGCCCCCGCCGGGACAGGGGCGATCGAGCAGTACTTC.

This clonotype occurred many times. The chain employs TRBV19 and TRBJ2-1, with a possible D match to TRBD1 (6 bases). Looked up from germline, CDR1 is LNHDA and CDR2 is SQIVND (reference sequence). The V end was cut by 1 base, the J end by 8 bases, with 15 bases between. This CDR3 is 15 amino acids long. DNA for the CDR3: TGTGCCAGTAGTATAGTATTCAGGGGTTCGGATGAGCAGTTCTTC. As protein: CASSIVFRGSDEQFF. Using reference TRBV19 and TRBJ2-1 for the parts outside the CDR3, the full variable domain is DGGITQSPKYLFRKEGQNVTLSCEQNLNHDAMYWYRQDPGQGLRLIYYSQIVNDFQKGDIAEGYSVSREKKESFPLTVTSAQKNPTAFYLCASSIVFRGSDEQFFGPGTRLTVL.

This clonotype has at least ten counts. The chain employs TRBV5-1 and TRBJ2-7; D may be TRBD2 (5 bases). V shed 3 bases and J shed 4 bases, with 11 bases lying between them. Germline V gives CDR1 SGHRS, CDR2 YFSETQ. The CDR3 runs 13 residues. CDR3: CASSSGERYEQYF. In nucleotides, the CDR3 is TGCGCCAGCAGCTCCGGGGAAAGATACGAGCAGTACTTC. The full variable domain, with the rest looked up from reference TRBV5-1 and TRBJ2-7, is KAGVTQTPRYLIKTRGQQVTLSCSPISGHRSVSWYQQTPGQGLQFLFEYFSETQRNKGNFPGRFSGRQFSNSRSEMNVSTLELGDSALYLCASSSGERYEQYFGPGTRLTVT.

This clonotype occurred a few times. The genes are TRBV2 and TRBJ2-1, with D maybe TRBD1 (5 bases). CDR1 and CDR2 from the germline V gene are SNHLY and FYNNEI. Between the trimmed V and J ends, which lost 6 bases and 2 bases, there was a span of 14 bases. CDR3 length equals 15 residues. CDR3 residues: CASSRQFPPYNEQFF. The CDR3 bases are TGTGCCAGCAGCCGACAGTTCCCCCCCTACAATGAGCAGTTCTTC. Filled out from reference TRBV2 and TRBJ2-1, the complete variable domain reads EPEVTQTPSHQVTQMGQEVILRCVPISNHLYFYWYRQILGQKVEFLVSFYNNEISEKSEIFDDQFSVERPDGSNFTLKIRSTKLEDSAMYFCASSRQFPPYNEQFFGPGTRLTVL.

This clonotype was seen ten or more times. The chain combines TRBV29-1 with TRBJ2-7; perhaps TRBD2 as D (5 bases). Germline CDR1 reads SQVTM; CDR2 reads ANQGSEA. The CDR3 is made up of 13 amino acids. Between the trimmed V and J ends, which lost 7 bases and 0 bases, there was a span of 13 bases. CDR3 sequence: CSAGTRRSYEQYF. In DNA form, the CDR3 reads TGCAGCGCTGGCACTAGACGCTCCTACGAGCAGTACTTC.

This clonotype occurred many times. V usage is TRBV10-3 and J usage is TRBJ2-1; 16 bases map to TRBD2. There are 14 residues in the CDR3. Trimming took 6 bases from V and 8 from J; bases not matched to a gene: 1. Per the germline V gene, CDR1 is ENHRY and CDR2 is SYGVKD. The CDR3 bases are TGTGCCATCAGGGGACTAGCGGGAGGGTATGAGCAGTTCTTC. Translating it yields CAIRGLAGGYEQFF.

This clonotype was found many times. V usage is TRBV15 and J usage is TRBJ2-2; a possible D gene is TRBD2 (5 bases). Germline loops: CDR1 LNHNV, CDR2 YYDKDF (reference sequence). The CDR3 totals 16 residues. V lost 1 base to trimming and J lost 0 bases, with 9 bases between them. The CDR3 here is CATSRAGYANTGELFF. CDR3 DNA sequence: TGTGCCACCAGCAGAGCGGGGTACGCGAACACCGGGGAGCTGTTTTTT.

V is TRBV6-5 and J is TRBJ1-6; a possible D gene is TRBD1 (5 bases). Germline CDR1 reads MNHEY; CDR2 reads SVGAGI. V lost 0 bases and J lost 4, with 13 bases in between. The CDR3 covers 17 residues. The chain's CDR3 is CASSYSGGGRYNSPLHF. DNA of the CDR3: TGTGCCAGCAGTTACTCTGGGGGAGGCAGATATAATTCACCCCTCCACTTT.

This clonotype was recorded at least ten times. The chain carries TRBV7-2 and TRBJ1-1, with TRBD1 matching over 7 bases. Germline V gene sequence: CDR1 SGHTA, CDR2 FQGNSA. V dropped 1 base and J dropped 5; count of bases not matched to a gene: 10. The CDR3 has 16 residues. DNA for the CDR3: TGTGCCAGCAGCTTAGGTGGGAAGGGGGCTCGGACTGAAGCTTTCTTT. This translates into CASSLGGKGARTEAFF.

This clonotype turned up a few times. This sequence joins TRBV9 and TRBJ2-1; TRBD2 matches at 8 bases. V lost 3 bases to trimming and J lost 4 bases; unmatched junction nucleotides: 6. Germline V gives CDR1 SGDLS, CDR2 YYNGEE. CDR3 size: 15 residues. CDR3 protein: CASSASGSGYNEQFF. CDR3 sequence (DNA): TGTGCCAGCAGCGCGAGCGGGAGTGGTTACAATGAGCAGTTCTTC.

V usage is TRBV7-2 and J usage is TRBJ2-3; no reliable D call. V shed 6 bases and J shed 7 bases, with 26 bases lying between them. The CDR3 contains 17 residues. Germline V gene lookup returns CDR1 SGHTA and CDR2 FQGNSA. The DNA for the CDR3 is TGTGCCAGCAGACCAACGAGTCGTCAGCTTGCCCCTTATACGCAGTATTTT. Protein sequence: CASRPTSRQLAPYTQYF.

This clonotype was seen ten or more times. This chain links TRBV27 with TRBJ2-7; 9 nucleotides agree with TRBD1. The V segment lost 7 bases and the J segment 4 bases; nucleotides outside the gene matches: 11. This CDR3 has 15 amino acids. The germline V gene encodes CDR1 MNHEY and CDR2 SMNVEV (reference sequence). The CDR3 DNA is TGTGCCAGCACCCTATGGGACAGGGAGTTTTACGAGCAGTACTTC. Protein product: CASTLWDREFYEQYF.